The 8 T cell receptor beta chains listed next were all sequenced from one sample in a study of blood T cell repertoires in COVID-19. The assay was immunoSEQ multiplex PCR, and TCRdb's table has in-frame clones only and misses some. The sample records hundreds of thousands of clones, 88% being singletons. What was sequenced was PBMCs or T cells enriched from blood (not recorded which). The origin of the receptors is a woman between 55 and 75 years old in a cohort exposed to, infected with or recovered from COVID-19 (not recorded which).

This CDR3 is CASRTRQGAYVYNEQFF. CDR3 bases: TGTGCCAGCAGGACGCGACAGGGGGCGTATGTTTACAATGAGCAGTTCTTC. The rearrangement uses TRBV28 and TRBJ2-1; 10 bases align to TRBD1. There are 17 residues in the CDR3. With V trimmed by 6 bases and J by 4 bases, 12 bases remained unmatched. Looked up from germline, CDR1 is MDHEN and CDR2 is SYDVKM. The variable domain in full, completed from reference TRBV28 and TRBJ2-1, reads DVKVTQSSRYLVKRTGEKVFLECVQDMDHENMFWYRQDPGLGLRLIYFSYDVKMKEKGDIPEGYSVSREKKERFSLILESASTNQTSMYLCASRTRQGAYVYNEQFFGPGTRLTVL.

The chain couples TRBV2 to TRBJ2-3, with 11 positions matching TRBD1. Germline loops: CDR1 SNHLY, CDR2 FYNNEI. The CDR3 covers 15 residues. V trimming: 6 bases; J trimming: 3 bases; junction bases outside the gene matches: 5. This CDR3 reads CASRGQGGITDTQYF. The CDR3 nucleotides are TGTGCCAGCAGGGGACAGGGGGGGATTACAGATACGCAGTATTTT. Using reference TRBV2 and TRBJ2-3 for the parts outside the CDR3, the full variable domain is EPEVTQTPSHQVTQMGQEVILRCVPISNHLYFYWYRQILGQKVEFLVSFYNNEISEKSEIFDDQFSVERPDGSNFTLKIRSTKLEDSAMYFCASRGQGGITDTQYFGPGTRLTVL.

V gene TRBV11-2 combines with J gene TRBJ2-7; 9 positions agree with TRBD2. The CDR3 sequence is 20 residues long. With V trimmed by 0 bases and J by 6 bases, 21 bases remained unmatched. Germline V CDR1 and CDR2: SGHAT, FQNNGV. The CDR3 loop reads CASSLDGGGRLIAGVSEQYF. The CDR3 region has the DNA TGTGCCAGCAGCTTAGATGGGGGGGGCCGGTTAATAGCGGGAGTTAGCGAGCAGTACTTC.

The V call is TRBV24-1, the J call TRBJ2-5; D possibly corresponds to TRBD2 (6 bases). The CDR3 has 15 amino acids. V was shortened by 0 bases and J by 1 base, with 8 bases between the two germline ends. The germline gives CDR1 KGHDR, CDR2 SFDVKD. CDR3 DNA: TGTGCCACCAGTGATTTGCCCGGGGGCCAAGAGACCCAGTACTTC. Translating it yields CATSDLPGGQETQYF.

The rearrangement joins TRBV7-2 to TRBJ1-1; TRBD1 might be the D (5 bases). Germline-derived CDR1 and CDR2 are SGHTA and FQGNSA. V dropped 3 bases and J dropped 0 bases, with 11 bases sitting between them. The CDR3 has 15 amino acids. The CDR3 region is CASSLDRTLNTEAFF. For the CDR3, the DNA is TGTGCCAGCAGCTTGGATCGGACACTGAACACTGAAGCTTTCTTT.

This clone was observed once. The chain employs TRBV11-3 and TRBJ1-3; D gene ambiguous. The germline CDR1 and CDR2 sequences are SGHNT and YENEEA. The CDR3 consists of 13 residues. Trimming stripped 5 bases from V and 4 bases from J, with 9 bases between. The CDR3 DNA is TGTGCCAGCAGCCTAGGCCAGGGAAACACCATATATTTT. It is translated as CASSLGQGNTIYF. The full variable domain, in which reference TRBV11-3 and TRBJ1-3 provide the parts outside the CDR3, is EAGVVQSPRYKIIEKKQPVAFWCNPISGHNTLYWYLQNLGQGPELLIRYENEEAVDDSQLPKDRFSAERLKGVDSTLKIQPAELGDSAVYLCASSLGQGNTIYFGEGSWLTVV.

The rearrangement joins TRBV7-3 to TRBJ2-2; 11 nucleotides line up with TRBD2. Germline CDR1 is SGHTA and CDR2 is FQGTGA. This CDR3 comprises 15 residues. V was clipped by 5 bases and J by 5 bases; unmatched bases: 4. CDR3 sequence (DNA): TGTGCCAGCAGCGTAGCGGGAGGGCGAACCGGGGAGCTGTTTTTT. Protein sequence: CASSVAGGRTGELFF.

This clone was seen a single time. CDR3 bases: TGTGCCGGCTATAGCGGGAGGGCCCCAAGTAATGAGCAGTTCTTC. It translates to CAGYSGRAPSNEQFF. This chain joins TRBV30 and TRBJ2-1; 11 bases agree with TRBD2. CDR3 size: 15 residues. Germline lookup yields CDR1 GTSNPN and CDR2 SVGIG (reference sequence). The V and J ends lost 8 bases and 7 bases, in that order; junction bases with no gene match: 13.